This entry features one T cell receptor (beta chain) sequence. The antigen is unknown. This sample stems from a study of cytomegalovirus exposure and HLA in healthy donors. Across the whole study: In a previous analysis, approximately 110 million unique TCR beta sequences were found from 150 million to 200 million T cells. About 85 million unique TCR sequences came from HLA-typed donors in an early release. Findings of the study overall: Accurate prediction of most subjects' HLA-A and HLA-B alleles from TCR beta sequences was reported. Within a later analysis, the majority of CMV-associated TCR beta chains appeared HLA-restricted.

V was shortened by 0 bases and J by 3 bases, with 14 bases between the two germline ends. CDR3 length: 16 residues. The germline gives CDR1 ENHRY, CDR2 SYGVKD. The PCR made use of 60 Vbeta and 13 Jbeta primers. The assay was immunoSEQ multiplex PCR, and TCRdb's table has in-frame clones only and misses some. In the table there are 120,000 or so clones, roughly 86% of which are singletons. The sequenced material came from PBMCs. The V and J genes are TRBV10-3 and TRBJ1-2, with a weak D call TRBD1 (5 bases). The TCR originated in a middle-aged man in good health and CMV-seronegative. In DNA form, the CDR3 reads TGTGCCATCAGTGAGTCGAAGGGGTTTTGGGACTATGGCTACACCTTC. This gives the protein CAISESKGFWDYGYTF.